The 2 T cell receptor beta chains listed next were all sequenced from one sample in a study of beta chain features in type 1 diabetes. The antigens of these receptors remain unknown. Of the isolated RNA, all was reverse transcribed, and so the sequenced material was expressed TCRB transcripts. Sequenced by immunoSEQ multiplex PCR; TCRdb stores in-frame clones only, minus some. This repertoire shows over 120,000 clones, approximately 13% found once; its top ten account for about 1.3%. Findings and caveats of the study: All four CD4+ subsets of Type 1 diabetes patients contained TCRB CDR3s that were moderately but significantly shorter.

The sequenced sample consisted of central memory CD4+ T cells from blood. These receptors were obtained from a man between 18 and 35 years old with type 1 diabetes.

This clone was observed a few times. In DNA, the CDR3 is TGTGCCAGCAGCCCGGGACTAAACACTGAAGCTTTCTTT. This encodes CASSPGLNTEAFF. The chain links TRBV7-3 to TRBJ1-1; possible D gene TRBD1, 5 bases. Trimming took 5 bases from V and 2 from J, leaving 9 bases between them. The CDR3 sequence is 13 residues long. Germline lookup yields CDR1 SGHTA and CDR2 FQGTGA.

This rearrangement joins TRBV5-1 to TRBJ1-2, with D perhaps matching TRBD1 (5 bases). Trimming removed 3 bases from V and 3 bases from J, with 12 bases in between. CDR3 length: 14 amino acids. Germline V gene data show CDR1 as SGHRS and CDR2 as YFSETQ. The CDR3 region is CASSSVGADYGYTF. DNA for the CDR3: TGCGCCAGCAGCTCCGTCGGGGCTGACTATGGCTACACCTTC.